This T cell receptor beta chain came from a study of control samples from healthy donors and cancer patients (dated by TCRdb to about 2020). To prepare the library, the immunoSEQ multiplex PCR assay was applied. This is the immuneACCESS table as TCRdb keeps it, with only in-frame sequences that have V and J called. A part of the clones is gone; compared with another copy, unresolved V genes explain less than half, and the rest is unexplained. This sample is represented by 100,000 to 150,000 clones; around 93% of them were singletons. Together, the top ten hold approximately 2% of the sample. This clone has just one count. The target of this receptor is not known. No much larger clonotype is one base removed from it; base qualities were not supplied. The CDR1 and CDR2 encoded by the germline V gene are MDHEN and SYDVKM. Clipping removes 8 bases from V and 3 bases from J, with 4 as the unmatched junction base count. Reading from cysteine to phenylalanine, the CDR3 counts 12 amino acids. The sequence is cut down to CDR3 DNA, 36 bases in frame from base 1.

The sample comprised blood. The sequence joins TRBV28 to TRBJ2-7, and 7 bases in between align with TRBD2. The receptor's source is a woman between 50 and 59 years old in good health. The DNA reads TGTGCCAGCTACGGGGGGAACTACGAGCAGTACTTC. The translation is CASYGGNYEQYF.